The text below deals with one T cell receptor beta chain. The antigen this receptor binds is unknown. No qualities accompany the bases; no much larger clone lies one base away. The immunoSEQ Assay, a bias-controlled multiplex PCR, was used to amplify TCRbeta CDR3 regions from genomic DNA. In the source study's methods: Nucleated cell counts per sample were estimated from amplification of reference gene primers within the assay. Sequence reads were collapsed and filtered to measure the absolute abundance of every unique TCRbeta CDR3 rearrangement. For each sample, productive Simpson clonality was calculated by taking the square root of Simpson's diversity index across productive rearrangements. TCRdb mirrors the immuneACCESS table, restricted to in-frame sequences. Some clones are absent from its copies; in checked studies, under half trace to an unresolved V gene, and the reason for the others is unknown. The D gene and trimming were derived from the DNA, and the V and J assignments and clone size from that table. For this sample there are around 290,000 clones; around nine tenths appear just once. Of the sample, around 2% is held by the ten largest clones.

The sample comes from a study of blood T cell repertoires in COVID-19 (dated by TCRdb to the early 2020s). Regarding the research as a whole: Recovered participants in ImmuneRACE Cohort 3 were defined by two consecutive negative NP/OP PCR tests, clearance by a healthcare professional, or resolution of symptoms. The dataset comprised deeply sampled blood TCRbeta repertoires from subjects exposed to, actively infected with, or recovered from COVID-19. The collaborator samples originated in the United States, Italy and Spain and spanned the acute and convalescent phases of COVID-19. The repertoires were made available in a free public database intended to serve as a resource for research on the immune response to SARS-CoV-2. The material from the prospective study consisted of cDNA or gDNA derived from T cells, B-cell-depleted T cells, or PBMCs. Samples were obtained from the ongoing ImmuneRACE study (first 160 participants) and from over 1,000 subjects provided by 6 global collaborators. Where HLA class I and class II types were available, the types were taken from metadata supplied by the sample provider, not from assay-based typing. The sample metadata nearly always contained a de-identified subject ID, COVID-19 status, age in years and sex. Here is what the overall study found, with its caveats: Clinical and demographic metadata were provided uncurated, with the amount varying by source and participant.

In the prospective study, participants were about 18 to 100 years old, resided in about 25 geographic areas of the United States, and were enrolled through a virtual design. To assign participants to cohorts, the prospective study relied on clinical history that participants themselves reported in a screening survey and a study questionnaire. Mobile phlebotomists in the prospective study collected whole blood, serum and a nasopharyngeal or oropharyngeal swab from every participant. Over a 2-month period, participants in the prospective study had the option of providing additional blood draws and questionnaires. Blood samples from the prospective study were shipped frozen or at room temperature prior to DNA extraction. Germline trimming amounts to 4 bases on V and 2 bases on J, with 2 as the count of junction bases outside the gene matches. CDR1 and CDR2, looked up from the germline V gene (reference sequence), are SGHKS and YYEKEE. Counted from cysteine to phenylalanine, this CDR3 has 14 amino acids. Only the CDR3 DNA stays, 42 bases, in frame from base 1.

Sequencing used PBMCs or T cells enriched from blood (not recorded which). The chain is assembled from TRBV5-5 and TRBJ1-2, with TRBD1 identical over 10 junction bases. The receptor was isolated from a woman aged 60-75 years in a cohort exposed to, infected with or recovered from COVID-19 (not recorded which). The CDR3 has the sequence CASSRDRGNYGYTF. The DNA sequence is TGTGCCAGCAGCCGGGACAGGGGAAACTATGGCTACACCTTC.